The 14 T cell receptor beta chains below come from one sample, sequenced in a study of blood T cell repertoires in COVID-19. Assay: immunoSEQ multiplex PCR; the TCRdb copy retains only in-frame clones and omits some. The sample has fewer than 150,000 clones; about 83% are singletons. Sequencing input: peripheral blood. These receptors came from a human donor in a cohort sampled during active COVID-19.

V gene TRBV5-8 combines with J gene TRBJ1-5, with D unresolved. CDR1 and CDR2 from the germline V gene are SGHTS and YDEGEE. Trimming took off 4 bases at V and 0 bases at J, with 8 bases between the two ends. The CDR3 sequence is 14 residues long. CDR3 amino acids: CASSLTVSNQPQHF. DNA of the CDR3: TGTGCCAGCAGCCTTACAGTTAGCAATCAGCCCCAGCATTTT. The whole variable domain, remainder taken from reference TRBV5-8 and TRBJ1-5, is EAGVTQSPTHLIKTRGQQATLRCSPISGHTSVYWYQQALGLGLQFLLWYDEGEERNRGNFPPRFSGRQFPNYSSELNVNALELEDSALYLCASSLTVSNQPQHFGDGTRLSIL.

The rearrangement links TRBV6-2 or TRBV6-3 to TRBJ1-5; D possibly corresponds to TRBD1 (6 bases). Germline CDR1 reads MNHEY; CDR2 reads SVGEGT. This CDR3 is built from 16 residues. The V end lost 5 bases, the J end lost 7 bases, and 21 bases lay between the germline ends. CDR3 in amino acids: CASSRTGRPPDQPQHF. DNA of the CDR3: TGTGCCAGCAGTCGTACAGGGCGCCCCCCGGACCAGCCCCAGCATTTT.

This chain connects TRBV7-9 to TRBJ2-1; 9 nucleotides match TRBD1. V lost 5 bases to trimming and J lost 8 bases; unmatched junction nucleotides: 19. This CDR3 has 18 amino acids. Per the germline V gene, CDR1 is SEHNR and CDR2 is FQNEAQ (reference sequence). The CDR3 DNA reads TGTGCCAGCAGCCTTAGAAACCCGGGACAGGGTATCCTGGATGAGCAGTTCTTC. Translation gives CASSLRNPGQGILDEQFF.

In DNA, the CDR3 is TGTGCCAGCAGTCCCTTAGGGGGGGGCAACACCGGGGAGCTGTTTTTT. Protein product: CASSPLGGGNTGELFF. V is TRBV25-1 and J is TRBJ2-2, with TRBD2 as a possible D gene (7 bases). Trimming left V 5 bases short and J 2 bases short, with 15 bases between. The CDR3 is 16 amino acids. Germline V gene sequence: CDR1 MGHDK, CDR2 SYGVNS.

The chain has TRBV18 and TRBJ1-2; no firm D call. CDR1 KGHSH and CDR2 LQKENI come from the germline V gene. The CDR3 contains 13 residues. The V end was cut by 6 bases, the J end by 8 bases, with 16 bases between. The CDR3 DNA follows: TGTGCCAGCTCCCAAGGCCTTATGGAGGGCTACACCTTC. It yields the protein CASSQGLMEGYTF.

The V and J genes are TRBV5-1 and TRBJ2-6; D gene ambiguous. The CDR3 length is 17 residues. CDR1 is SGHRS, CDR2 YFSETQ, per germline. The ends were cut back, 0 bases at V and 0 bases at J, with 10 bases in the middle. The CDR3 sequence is CASSLGGFGSGANVLTF. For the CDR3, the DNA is TGCGCCAGCAGCTTGGGAGGTTTTGGCTCTGGGGCCAACGTCCTGACTTTC.

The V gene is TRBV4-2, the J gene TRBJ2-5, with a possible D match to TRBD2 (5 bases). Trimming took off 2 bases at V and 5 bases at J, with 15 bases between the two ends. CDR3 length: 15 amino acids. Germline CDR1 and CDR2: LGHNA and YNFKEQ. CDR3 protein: CASSQPREGVETQYF. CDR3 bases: TGTGCCAGCAGCCAACCCCGTGAGGGCGTGGAGACCCAGTACTTC.

CDR3 nucleotide sequence: TGTGCCAGCAGCTTGGACAGGGATGGCTACACCTTC. This codes for CASSLDRDGYTF. The J gene is TRBJ1-2, the V gene TRBV6-5; 8 bases agree with TRBD1. The length of the CDR3 is 12 residues. Per the germline V gene, CDR1 is MNHEY and CDR2 is SVGAGI. Trimming at V came to 6 bases and at J to 6 bases, leaving 3 bases not matched to a gene.

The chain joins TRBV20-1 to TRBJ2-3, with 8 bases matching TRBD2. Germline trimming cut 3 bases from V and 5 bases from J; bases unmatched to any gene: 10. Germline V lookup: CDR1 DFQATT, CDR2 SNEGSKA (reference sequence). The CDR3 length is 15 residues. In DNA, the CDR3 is TGCAGTGCTAGTTCTAGAAGCGGGGGACAAGATACGCAGTATTTT. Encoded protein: CSASSRSGGQDTQYF.

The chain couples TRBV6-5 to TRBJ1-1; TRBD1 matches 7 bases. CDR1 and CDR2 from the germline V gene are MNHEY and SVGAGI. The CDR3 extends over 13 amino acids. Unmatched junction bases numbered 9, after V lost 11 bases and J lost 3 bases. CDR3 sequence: CASQRGHDTEAFF. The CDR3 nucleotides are TGTGCCTCTCAGAGGGGGCATGACACTGAAGCTTTCTTT.

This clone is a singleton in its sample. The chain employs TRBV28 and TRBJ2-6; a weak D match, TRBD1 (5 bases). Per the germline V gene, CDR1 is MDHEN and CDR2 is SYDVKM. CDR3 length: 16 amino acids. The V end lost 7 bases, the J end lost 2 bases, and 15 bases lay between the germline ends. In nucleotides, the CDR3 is TGTGCCAGCATCTCAGGGTTATTGGCTGGGGCCAACGTCCTGACTTTC. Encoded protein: CASISGLLAGANVLTF.

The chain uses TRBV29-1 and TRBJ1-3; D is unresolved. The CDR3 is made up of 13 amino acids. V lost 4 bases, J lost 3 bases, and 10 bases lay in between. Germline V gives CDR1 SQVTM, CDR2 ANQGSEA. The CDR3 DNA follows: TGCAGCGTTGCATGGGCGGGTGGAAACACCATATATTTT. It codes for CSVAWAGGNTIYF.

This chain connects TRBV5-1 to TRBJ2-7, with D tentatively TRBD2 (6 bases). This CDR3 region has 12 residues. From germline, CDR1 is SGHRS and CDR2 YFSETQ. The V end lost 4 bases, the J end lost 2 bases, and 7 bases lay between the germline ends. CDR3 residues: CASSRTTYEQYF. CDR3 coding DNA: TGCGCCAGCAGCCGGACTACCTACGAGCAGTACTTC.

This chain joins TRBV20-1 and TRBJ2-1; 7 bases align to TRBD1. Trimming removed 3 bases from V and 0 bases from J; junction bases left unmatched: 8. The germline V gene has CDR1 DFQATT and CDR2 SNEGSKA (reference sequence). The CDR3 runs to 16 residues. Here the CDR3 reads CSASETGSSSYNEQFF. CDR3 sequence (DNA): TGCAGTGCTAGTGAGACAGGGTCGAGCTCCTACAATGAGCAGTTCTTC.